Reported below is one TCR beta chain. The antigen is not known. This entry belongs to a study of T cell clonotyping in hematopoietic cell transplantation. Study-level findings and limits: Few recipient clonotypes overlapped donors; over 95% were de novo at given depth. Pathologically expanded recipient clonotypes increased progressively from day 30 to day 180 as diversity fell. Graft donor and pretransplant recipient Inverse Simpson Index values predicted broader posttransplant TCR diversity.

Recipients were bled about 28 days pretransplant and at posttransplant days 30, 100, 180. TCRdb's table, derived via immunoSEQ multiplex PCR, lists solely in-frame clones and lacks some. The table includes around 6,200 clones, approximately 87% detected once. The sample here was peripheral blood mononuclear cells, taken 100 days after allogeneic stem cell transplant. The receptor comes from a female patient aged 40 to 55 who had an allogeneic stem cell transplant from a related donor, so the T cells may come from the graft donor. Some clones in this sample may be carry-over from other donors' samples.

Here the CDR3 DNA reads TGCAGCGTCGGACAGGGCCATGGTCAAGATACGCAGTATTTT. Protein product: CSVGQGHGQDTQYF. The chain is built from TRBV29-1 and TRBJ2-3; 8 bases agree with TRBD1. Germline V lookup: CDR1 SQVTM, CDR2 ANQGSEA. There are 14 residues in the CDR3. Trimming cost V 6 bases and J 5 bases; bases outside gene matches: 10.